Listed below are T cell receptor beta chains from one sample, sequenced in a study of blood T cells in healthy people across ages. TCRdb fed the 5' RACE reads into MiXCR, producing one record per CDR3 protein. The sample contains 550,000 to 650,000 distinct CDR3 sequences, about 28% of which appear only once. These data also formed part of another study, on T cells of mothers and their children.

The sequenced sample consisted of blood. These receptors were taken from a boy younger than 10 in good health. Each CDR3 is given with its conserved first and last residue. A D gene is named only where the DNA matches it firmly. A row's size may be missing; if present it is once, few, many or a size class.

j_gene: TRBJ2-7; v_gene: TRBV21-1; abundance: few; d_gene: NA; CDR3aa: CILPEGDLEHEQYF; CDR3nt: TGTATCTTACCGGAAGGGGATTTAGAGCACGAGCAGTACTTC
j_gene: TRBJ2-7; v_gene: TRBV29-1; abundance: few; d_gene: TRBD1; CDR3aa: CSVVTGDYEQYF; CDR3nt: TGCAGCGTTGTCACAGGGGACTACGAGCAGTACTTC
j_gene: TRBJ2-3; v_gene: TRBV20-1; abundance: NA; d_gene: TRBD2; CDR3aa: CSAPVAGGGTDTQYF; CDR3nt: TGCAGTGCTCCCGTAGCGGGTGGGGGGACAGATACGCAGTATTTT
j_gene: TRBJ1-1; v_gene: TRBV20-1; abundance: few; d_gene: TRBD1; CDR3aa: CSARDFRSGQGIAFF; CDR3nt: TGCAGTGCTAGAGATTTCCGATCCGGACAGGGGATTGCTTTCTTT
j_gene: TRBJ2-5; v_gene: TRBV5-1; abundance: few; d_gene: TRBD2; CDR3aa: CASSYGSGRGETQYF; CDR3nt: TGCGCCAGCAGCTACGGAAGCGGGAGGGGAGAGACCCAGTACTTC
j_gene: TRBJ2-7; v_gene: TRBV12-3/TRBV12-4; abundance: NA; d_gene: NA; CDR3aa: CASSLRGHTYEQYF; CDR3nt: TGTGCCAGCAGTTTACGGGGACATACCTACGAGCAGTACTTC
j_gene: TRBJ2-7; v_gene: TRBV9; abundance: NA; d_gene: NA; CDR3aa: CASSVGTDLYEQYF; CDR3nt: TGTGCCAGCAGCGTCGGGACGGACCTCTACGAGCAGTACTTC
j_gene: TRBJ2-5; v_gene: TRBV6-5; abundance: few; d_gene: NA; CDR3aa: CASSYGGKGETQYF; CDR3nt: TGTGCCAGCAGTTATGGGGGAAAGGGGGAGACCCAGTACTTC
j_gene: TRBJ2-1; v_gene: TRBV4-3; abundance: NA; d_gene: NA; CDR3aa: CASSQDQRQGSYNEQFF; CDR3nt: TGCGCCAGCAGCCAAGATCAACGGCAGGGCTCCTACAATGAGCAGTTCTTC
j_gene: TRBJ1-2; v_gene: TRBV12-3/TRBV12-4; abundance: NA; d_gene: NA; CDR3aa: CASSRVSYYGYTF; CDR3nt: TGTGCCAGCAGTAGGGTCAGTTACTATGGCTACACCTTC